This T cell receptor beta chain was identified in a study of vaccination effects on CD4 cells after COVID-19 (dated by TCRdb to the early 2020s). With respect to the entire study: Across the study, the median time from the second dose to post-vaccine sampling was 72 days (range 14 to 241). In both COVID-19 convalescent patients and infection-naive vaccine recipients, the study compared SARS-CoV-2 spike-specific CD4+ TCR repertoires from before mRNA vaccination with those from after it. Altogether, nine to ten COVID-19 convalescent patients and a handful of SARS-CoV-2-naive healthy vaccine recipients made up the full study. Cultures from other donors in the study were sequenced using the Oncomine TCR Beta short-read assay on an Illumina iSeq 100.

The ViraFEST assay stimulated PBMC with viral peptide pools and then used TCR sequencing to identify antigen-specific CD4+ T cell clonotypes by expansion. After more than 9 days of culture, CD4+ T cells were isolated with the EasySep CD4+ T cell isolation kit. Two doses of either the BNT162b2 or the mRNA-1273 mRNA SARS-CoV-2 vaccine were administered to participants. The absence of prior SARS-CoV-2 infection in healthy vaccine recipients was confirmed by negative nucleocapsid antibodies before and after vaccination. Each well held fewer than 2.5 million PBMC cultured in IMDM containing approximately 5% human AB serum, about 10 IU/ml IL-2 and gentamicin, along with 10 ug/ml peptides. Half of the culture medium was replaced with fresh IL-2-containing medium on days 3 and 7. Unless otherwise noted, each peptide stimulation condition was cultured in triplicate wells. PBMC were separated from whole blood using Ficoll-Paque Plus gradient centrifugation and were then either cryopreserved at -140C or used fresh. The overlapping peptide pools covered the spike proteins of SARS-CoV-2 as well as those of the common cold coronaviruses HCoV-NL63, HCoV-OC43 and HCoV-229E. Genomic DNA was extracted from cultured CD4+ T cells with the QIAamp micro DNA kit.

Overall study outcomes, separate from this receptor: In healthy vaccine recipients, vaccine-induced clones were almost all SARS-CoV-2 mono-reactive, with only 1 of 255 cross-reactive with common cold coronaviruses. Limitations of the study were the small number of convalescent patients and the absence of early post-infection timepoints. Marked clonal contraction was observed in both infection-induced and vaccine-induced clones at late post-vaccination timepoints, consistent with waning T cell responses.

The library was generated by the immunoSEQ multiplex PCR assay. DNA from the CD4+ T cells that had been cultured and isolated underwent TCR beta CDR3 sequencing. In the authors' own workflow: The analysis removed non-productive TCR sequences, trimmed reads to the CDR3 region, and retained only CDR3s that were 7 or more amino acids long. The MANAFEST web app was used to identify antigen-specific clonotypes by comparing expansion in peptide wells with expansion in reference cultures. Positive clones required FDR<0.05 expansion versus reference and all other wells, odds ratio above 5, and frequency above 0.1% in two replicate wells. Cross-reactive clonotypes were defined as significantly expanded in SARS-CoV-2 spike wells and in at least one common cold coronavirus spike condition. CDR3 similarity was assessed by Levenshtein distance using the stringdist R package, and unrooted trees were constructed with ape in R 3.6.1. This is the immuneACCESS table as TCRdb keeps it, with only in-frame sequences that have V and J called. A part of the clones is gone; compared with another copy, unresolved V genes explain less than half, and the rest is unexplained. V, J and clone size reflect that table, while D and trimming were determined from the DNA. The sample table contains around 25,000 clones; only one count was recorded for roughly 80% of them. About 5.7% of the sample belongs to the ten largest clones.

To note about this clone: No antigen is known for it. There are no base qualities to consult, and no much larger clone falls within one base.

The clonotype comes from a human donor who received a COVID-19 vaccine. Some clones in this sample may be carry-over from other donors' samples. The source material was CD4+ T cells from PBMCs cultured with SARS-CoV-2 spike peptides, sampled after COVID-19 vaccination. The meaning of the sample's cell subset or site label: SARS-CoV-2 spike overlapping peptide pool stimulation.

The DNA is TGTGCCAGCCGGGACAGGGGCGGCCGGGACAATCAGCCCCAGCATTTT. This translates into CASRDRGGRDNQPQHF. Here the chain combines TRBV28 and TRBJ1-5; a stretch of 10 junction bases matches TRBD1. Including cysteine and phenylalanine, the CDR3 has 16 amino acids. The entry retains the CDR3 DNA only, 48 bases that are in frame from base 1. CDR1 MDHEN and CDR2 SYDVKM were looked up in the germline V gene. Clipping removes 8 bases from V and 3 bases from J, with 10 as the unmatched junction base count.